One sample yielded the 8 T cell receptor beta chains listed below, sequenced in a study of blood T cell repertoires in COVID-19. The protocol was immunoSEQ multiplex PCR, while the TCRdb copy is restricted to in-frame clones and leaves out a portion. This table has more than 50,000 clones, just over 90% appearing once. Sequencing used peripheral blood. All receptors derive from a human donor in a cohort sampled during active COVID-19.

This chain links TRBV28 with TRBJ1-6, with TRBD1 identical over 8 bases. This CDR3 has 15 residues. With V trimmed by 6 bases and J by 6 bases, 7 bases remained unmatched. Germline loops: CDR1 MDHEN, CDR2 SYDVKM. The DNA of the CDR3 is TGTGCCAGCAGACCTACAGGGGGAAGTAATTCACCCCTCCACTTT. Translating it yields CASRPTGGSNSPLHF.

CDR3 protein: CASRAGGQQETQYF. Written as DNA, the CDR3 is TGTGCCAGTAGGGCGGGCGGGCAGCAAGAGACCCAGTACTTC. This chain uses TRBV19 with TRBJ2-5, with a weak D call TRBD2 (5 bases). V shed 6 bases and J shed 2 bases, with 13 bases lying between them. The CDR3 totals 14 residues. In germline, CDR1 is LNHDA, CDR2 SQIVND (reference sequence).

CDR3: CASSPGQGCYEQYF. The CDR3 DNA sequence: TGTGCCAGCAGCCCGGGACAGGGGTGCTACGAGCAGTACTTC. V gene TRBV21-1 combines with J gene TRBJ2-7; the table's D call of TRBD1 was not tested on the DNA. TRBV21-1 is recorded as a pseudogene. This CDR3 region has 14 residues.

The V and J genes are TRBV4-3 and TRBJ2-5; 10 nucleotides line up with TRBD2. The CDR3 is 18 amino acids. With V trimmed by 2 bases and J by 4 bases, 13 bases remained unmatched. The germline CDR1 and CDR2 sequences are LGHNA and YSLEER. CDR3 region: CASSQNPTSGVRSETQYF. CDR3 in DNA: TGCGCCAGCAGCCAAAATCCCACTAGCGGGGTGCGTTCAGAGACCCAGTACTTC.

V gene TRBV7-6 combines with J gene TRBJ2-3; 10 nucleotides line up with TRBD2. The V and J ends lost 8 bases and 2 bases, in that order; junction bases with no gene match: 10. The germline CDR1 and CDR2 sequences are SGHVS and FNYEAQ. The CDR3 extends over 16 amino acids. The CDR3 bases are TGTGCCAGCGCCCCTCTAGCGGGAGCCCCCACAGATACGCAGTATTTT. Its translation is CASAPLAGAPTDTQYF.

J is TRBJ2-7 and V is TRBV29-1; 10 nucleotides agree with TRBD1. From germline, CDR1 is SQVTM and CDR2 ANQGSEA. CDR3 length: 15 residues. V dropped 6 bases and J dropped 0; count of bases not matched to a gene: 8. CDR3: CSVDTGTGVSYEQYF. DNA of the CDR3: TGCAGCGTAGACACCGGGACAGGGGTCTCCTACGAGCAGTACTTC.

The chain carries TRBV5-6 and TRBJ1-5, with D possibly matching TRBD1 (5 bases). V was cut by 4 bases and J by 0 bases, with 14 bases left in between. Per the germline V gene, CDR1 is SGHDT and CDR2 is YYEEEE. This CDR3 contains 16 residues. CDR3 in amino acids: CASSPFYGASNQPQHF. The CDR3 nucleotides read TGTGCCAGCAGCCCTTTTTATGGGGCTAGCAATCAGCCCCAGCATTTT.

V is TRBV7-3 and J is TRBJ2-2; D gene unclear. Looked up from germline, CDR1 is SGHTA and CDR2 is FQGTGA. V dropped 5 bases and J dropped 3 bases, with 25 bases sitting between them. The CDR3 contains 19 residues. The CDR3 here is CASSPQVLYAPGDTGELFF. CDR3 nucleotide sequence: TGTGCCAGCAGCCCCCAGGTGTTGTATGCGCCTGGTGACACCGGGGAGCTGTTTTTT. Together with reference TRBV7-3 and TRBJ2-2, the CDR3 gives the full variable domain: GAGVSQTPSNKVTEKGKYVELRCDPISGHTALYWYRQSLGQGPEFLIYFQGTGAADDSGLPNDRFFAVRPEGSVSTLKIQRTERGDSAVYLCASSPQVLYAPGDTGELFFGEGSRLTVL.